The clone carrying this T cell receptor (beta chain) was picked up many times. What it binds is unknown. This record belongs to a study of T-cell reconstitution after alpha-beta-depleted transplantation in children. Whole-study results and caveats: The study reportedly traced alpha-beta T cells about two months after transplant to several hundred expanded graft clones.

With 3 bases removed from V and 5 bases from J, the gap between germline ends came to 14 bases. This CDR3 is built from 15 residues. For TCRbeta, the library was prepared with unique molecular identifiers. TCRdb ran MiXCR on the PCR reads and lists one entry per CDR3 protein. There are 700,000 to 850,000 distinct CDR3 sequences in the sample; 15% to 20% occur only once, and around 4.5% lies in the top ten. V gene TRBV12-3 or TRBV12-4 combines with J gene TRBJ2-1; D gene ambiguous. The sequencing here drew on PBMCs, mostly from graft donor cells, taken 360 days after TCRalphabeta/CD19-depleted stem cell transplant. The receptor comes from a male patient under 18 who had a stem cell transplant for acute lymphoblastic leukemia, so the T cells may come from the graft donor. CDR3 in amino acids: CASSFVFGFNNEQFF. The DNA for the CDR3 is TGTGCCAGCAGTTTTGTGTTTGGCTTCAACAATGAGCAGTTCTTC.